These 8 T cell receptor beta chains share one sample of origin, sequenced in a study of T cells in Graves' hyperthyroidism and ophthalmopathy. The source material, RNA transcripts, was used to amplify TCR beta CDR3 regions. A set of HTBI primers served as the primers for a first-round RT-PCR of the TCR CDR3. One entry per CDR3 protein results from TCRdb running MiXCR on the multiplex PCR reads. Of almost 600,000 distinct CDR3 sequences listed, over 11% are singletons. Sequencing input: blood. Source of these receptors: a woman aged 25 to 39 with Graves' hyperthyroidism that later progressed to Graves' ophthalmopathy.

This clonotype was observed a handful of times. J is TRBJ1-3 and V is TRBV4-1; perhaps TRBD1 as D (5 bases). CDR3 length: 15 amino acids. Germline values: CDR1 MGHRA, CDR2 YSYEKL. Trimming took 0 bases from V and 0 from J, leaving 6 bases between them. The CDR3 DNA is TGCGCCAGCAGCCAAGATGGGGGCTCTGGAAACACCATATATTTT. Protein sequence: CASSQDGGSGNTIYF.

The CDR3 is CASSPRGGHYNEQFF. CDR3 sequence (DNA): TGTGCCAGCAGCCCGAGGGGAGGGCACTACAATGAGCAGTTCTTC. The chain couples TRBV5-4 to TRBJ2-1; 7 bases match TRBD2. The trim removed 4 bases at V and 3 bases at J, leaving 7 bases unmatched. The germline V gene encodes CDR1 SGHNT and CDR2 YYREEE (reference sequence). The CDR3 loop spans 15 amino acids.

A few counts support this clonotype. This chain connects TRBV4-1 to TRBJ2-1, with 9 bases matching TRBD2. V dropped 0 bases and J dropped 2; count of bases not matched to a gene: 5. The germline CDR1 and CDR2 sequences are MGHRA and YSYEKL. This CDR3 is 17 amino acids long. The CDR3 region is CASSQETSGRAYNEQFF. As DNA, the CDR3 is TGCGCCAGCAGCCAAGAAACTAGCGGGCGGGCCTACAATGAGCAGTTCTTC.

This clonotype was observed at least ten times. This chain uses TRBV10-3 with TRBJ2-3; possible D gene TRBD2, 6 bases. CDR1 and CDR2 (germline): ENHRY, SYGVKD. CDR3 size: 14 residues. V dropped 8 bases and J dropped 4 bases, with 16 bases sitting between them. CDR3 sequence (DNA): TGTGCCATCGGGACGGGAGTTCAAGCAGATACGCAGTATTTT. Translation: CAIGTGVQADTQYF.

Regarding this clonotype: A much bigger clone sits one base away, suggesting this may be a read error. This chain links TRBV28 with TRBJ1-2; 10 bases map to TRBD1. Germline CDR1 is MDHEN and CDR2 is SYDVKM. The CDR3 is made up of 14 amino acids. The CDR3 nucleotides are TGTGCCAGCAGGCGAGACAGGGGGCAGCATGGCCACACCTTC. It codes for CASRRDRGQHGHTF.

V is TRBV5-1 and J is TRBJ2-5; 12 bases agree with TRBD2. Germline CDR1 and CDR2: SGHRS and YFSETQ. The CDR3 sequence is 16 residues long. V dropped 2 bases and J dropped 5; count of bases not matched to a gene: 7. CDR3: CASSLKGTSGFETQYF. The CDR3 coding sequence is TGCGCCAGCAGCTTAAAAGGGACTAGCGGGTTCGAGACCCAGTACTTC.

This clonotype was found many times. V usage is TRBV7-9 and J usage is TRBJ2-1, with TRBD2 matching over 7 bases. The CDR3 length is 13 residues. Germline V gene lookup returns CDR1 SEHNR and CDR2 FQNEAQ (reference sequence). J gave up 6 bases and V 5 bases, and 4 bases lay outside the gene matches. CDR3 coding DNA: TGTGCCAGCAGCCGCGCTAGCGGCAATGAGCAGTTCTTC. Its protein is CASSRASGNEQFF.

This clonotype was counted many times. This sequence joins TRBV12-3 or TRBV12-4 and TRBJ2-2, with D unresolved. The CDR3 loop spans 13 amino acids. Trimming took off 6 bases at V and 5 bases at J, with 10 bases between the two ends. The CDR3 here is CASRPGPTGELFF. In DNA form, the CDR3 reads TGTGCCAGCAGGCCAGGCCCAACCGGGGAGCTGTTTTTT.